This T cell receptor (beta chain) was recorded in a study of OX40 agonist ivuxolimab in advanced cancers. Study details: A diagnosis of hepatocellular carcinoma, melanoma, renal cell or head and neck cancer was present in dose-escalation patients. Subjects had a mean age of around 60 years, with a range of 23 to 79; almost 85% were male.

Study-wide results and caveats: Partial responders at 0.1-3.0 mg/kg showed near-lowest clonal expansion.

As to this clone: The antigen is not known.

The germline V gene has CDR1 MNHNS and CDR2 SASEGT. V was clipped by 4 bases and J by 3 bases, with 14 bases between them. The CDR3 is 15 residues long. Produced via immunoSEQ multiplex PCR; TCRdb's table is partial and in-frame only. The sample yields some 50,000 clones, 75% to 90% seen once. V gene TRBV6-1 combines with J gene TRBJ2-3; D possibly uses TRBD1 or TRBD2 (6 bases each). The sequences come from CD4+ or CD8+ T cells sorted from blood, collected in a trial of the OX40 agonist ivuxolimab. This TCR came from an adult with an advanced solid tumor such as melanoma, head and neck, liver or kidney cancer. CDR3 loop: CASSVDGGGTDTQYF. CDR3 in DNA: TGTGCCAGCAGTGTAGACGGGGGCGGGACAGATACGCAGTATTTT.